Detailed here is one T cell receptor beta chain. Antigen specificity is unknown. The record originates from a study of T cell repertoires in cytomegalovirus infection. The J segment lost 3 bases and the V segment lost 3 bases, leaving 12 bases of the junction unmatched. The length of the CDR3 is 17 residues. Germline loops: CDR1 MDHEN, CDR2 SYDVKM. One entry per CDR3 protein results from TCRdb running MiXCR on the reads. The sample lists about 110,000 distinct CDR3 sequences; around 31% were seen once. Material: CD8+ T cells from cultured PBMCs, obtained from culture after CMV antigen stimulation. The TCR originated in a human donor in good health (CMV status not recorded). Some clones in this sample may be carry-over from other donors' samples. V is TRBV28 and J is TRBJ2-7, with TRBD2 matching over 9 bases. The CDR3 protein is CASSLRGGRGGFYEQYF. DNA of the CDR3: TGTGCCAGCAGTTTGCGGGGGGGGCGGGGGGGTTTCTACGAGCAGTACTTC.